This T cell receptor (beta chain) was documented in a study of vaccination and CD4 T cells after COVID-19 (dated by TCRdb to 2021 to 2024). Notes on the research overall: Convalescent patients had a positive SARS-CoV-2 result on nasal swab PCR, and of these patients, several had mild disease and one had severe disease. Control cultures used a CEFX viral epitope pool as positive control, an HIV-1 Nef peptide pool as negative control, or no peptide. The convalescent cohort comprised six males and four females, including two Hispanic individuals, seven Caucasians, two Asians and one multiracial person. Participants got two doses of the Pfizer-BioNTech BNT162b2 vaccine (n=8) or two doses of the Moderna mRNA-1273 vaccine (n=2). Post-vaccine blood samples were obtained a median of about 77 days after the second vaccine dose, with a range of roughly 14 to 241 days. In under twelve COVID-19 convalescent patients and a few infection-naive healthy vaccine recipients, researchers compared the spike-specific CD4+ TCR repertoire from before mRNA vaccination with the repertoire from after. Post-COVID blood samples were collected from convalescent patients a median of around 100 days after diagnosis, with a range of about 30 to 161 days. For stimulating the cultures, overlapping spike peptide pools were used, derived from SARS-CoV-2 as well as from the common cold coronaviruses HCoV-NL63, HCoV-OC43 and HCoV-229E. Overall study outcomes, separate from this receptor: In convalescent patients, a median around 89% of post-vaccine SARS-CoV-2-reactive clones were detected only after vaccination, suggesting vaccine-specific priming. Of the vaccine-specific clones in convalescent patients, 304 of 307, or nearly all, reacted only to SARS-CoV-2 spike and did not cross-react with common cold coronaviruses. The study included relatively few convalescent patients and did not analyze early timepoints after natural infection. The median number of SARS-CoV-2-reactive clonotypes rose from under 25 after infection to a few dozen after vaccination, but the change was not significant.

The sample's treatment or condition label is to be understood as: approximately 9-day PBMC culture with coronavirus spike peptide pools or control peptides (ViraFEST assay). The study used the ViraFEST assay, which expanded antigen-specific T cells with peptide pools and then identified expanded clonotypes by TCR sequencing. The convalescent patients' positive SARS-CoV-2 PCR tests fell between March and December 2020, which was before the Alpha, Beta and Delta variants emerged in the United States. Each well held approximately 2 million PBMCs cultured in IMDM containing roughly 5% human AB serum and 9 to 10 IU/ml IL-2, with approximately 9.2 ug/ml peptide pools added. Half of the culture medium was replaced with fresh IL-2-containing medium on days 3 and 7. CD4+ T cells were isolated after around 9 days of culture through negative selection using the EasySep CD4+ T cell isolation kit. Ficoll-Paque Plus gradient centrifugation was used to isolate PBMCs from whole blood, and the isolated PBMCs were then either used fresh or cryopreserved at -140C. In general, triplicate wells were set up for every culture condition.

Library method: PCR. At the Johns Hopkins FTIC core, DNA from the cultured CD4+ T cells underwent TCR sequencing with the Oncomine TCR Beta short-read assay. The QIAamp micro DNA kit was used to extract genomic DNA from the cultured CD4+ T cells. Oncomine TCR Beta libraries from cultured CD4+ T cells were pooled using unique dual indexes and sequenced on an Illumina iSeq 100. In the authors' own workflow: Non-productive sequences were removed, and CDR3s that did not start with C, did not end with F or W, or were shorter than 7 amino acids were discarded. Antigen-specific clonotypes were identified using the MANAFEST web application through comparison of peptide-stimulated wells with reference and other culture wells. An FDR below 0.05, an odds ratio above 5, and a productive frequency above 0.1% in at least two of three replicate wells were required for clones to be considered positive. A clonotype was classed as cross-reactive if the clonotype showed significant expansion both in SARS-CoV-2 spike wells and in at least one common cold coronavirus spike condition. Similarity between CDR3 sequences was evaluated in R version 3.6.1 using Levenshtein distances (stringdist) and unrooted phylogenetic trees (ape). The raw public reads went through TCRdb reprocessing: fastp at Q25, MiXCR clone calling, in-frame beta chains kept. Rows matching on CDR3 protein sequence are summarized as one entry with the most common DNA and genes. Here the V and J calls rest on TCRdb's processing, not on the authors' analysis. In all, the sample holds 20,000 or so distinct CDR3 sequences, and approximately 40% of those were seen once. The ten biggest clones cover about 10% of the sample.

The CDR3 sequence holds 13 residues, the cysteine and phenylalanine included. Only CDR3 DNA remains: 39 bases, in frame from the first base. Trimming takes 10 bases from V and 0 bases from J, and the germline ends sit 13 bases apart. The germline V gene sets CDR1 to MNHNS and CDR2 to SASEGT. With regard to this clonotype: Its cognate antigen has yet to be identified. No quality values exist for individual bases; no much larger clone is one base distant.

The chain couples TRBV6-1 to TRBJ2-7, and the D gene may be TRBD2, 6 bases matching. This receptor was obtained from a human donor who had recovered from COVID-19. Sequencing used CD4+ T cells from blood, cultured in vitro, obtained after SARS-CoV-2 vaccination. The CDR3 reads CATEGNSSYEQYF. The sequenced DNA: TGTGCCACGGAGGGTAACAGCTCCTACGAGCAGTACTTC.